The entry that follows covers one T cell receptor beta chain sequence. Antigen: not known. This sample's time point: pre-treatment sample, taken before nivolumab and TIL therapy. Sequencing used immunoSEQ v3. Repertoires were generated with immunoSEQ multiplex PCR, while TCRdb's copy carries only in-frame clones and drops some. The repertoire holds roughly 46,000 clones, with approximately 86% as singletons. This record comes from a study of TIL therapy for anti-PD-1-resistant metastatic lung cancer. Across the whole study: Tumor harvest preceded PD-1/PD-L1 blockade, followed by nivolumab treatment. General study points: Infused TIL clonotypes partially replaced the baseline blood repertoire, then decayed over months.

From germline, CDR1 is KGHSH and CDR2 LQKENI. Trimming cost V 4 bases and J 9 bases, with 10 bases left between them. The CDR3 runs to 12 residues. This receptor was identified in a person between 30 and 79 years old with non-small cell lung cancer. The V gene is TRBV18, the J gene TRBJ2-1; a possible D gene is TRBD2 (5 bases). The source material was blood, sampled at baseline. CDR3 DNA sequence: TGTGCCAGCTCACGCCTAGGAGGTGAGCAGTTCTTC. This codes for CASSRLGGEQFF.